This record looks at one T cell receptor beta chain sequence and its context. Its antigen is still unknown. V was shortened by 5 bases and J by 7 bases, with 19 bases between the two germline ends. The germline gives CDR1 DFQATT, CDR2 SNEGSKA (reference sequence). This CDR3 is 14 amino acids long. The sample is drawn from a study of T-cell memory formation after mild COVID-19. Study observations and caveats: Mainly in CM and EM were contracting CD4+ clones; CD8+ were in EMRA. Among clones contracting day 15 to 85, CD4/CD8 was balanced, whereas later expanders leaned CD4+.

Each CDR3 protein is one row after TCRdb ran MiXCR on the 5' RACE reads. This table has some 310,000 distinct CDR3 sequences, 20% to 25% appearing once. The genes are TRBV20-1 and TRBJ2-3; D uncertain. This receptor was taken from a man aged 18 to 35 who had mild COVID-19 (a few samples of this study predate the infection). Cell type and time point are not known. The sample was PBMCs or a T cell subset sorted from them (not recorded which). The CDR3 protein is CSAPLPPSHNTQYF. CDR3 sequence (DNA): TGCAGTGCTCCTCTGCCACCCAGCCACAATACGCAGTATTTT.